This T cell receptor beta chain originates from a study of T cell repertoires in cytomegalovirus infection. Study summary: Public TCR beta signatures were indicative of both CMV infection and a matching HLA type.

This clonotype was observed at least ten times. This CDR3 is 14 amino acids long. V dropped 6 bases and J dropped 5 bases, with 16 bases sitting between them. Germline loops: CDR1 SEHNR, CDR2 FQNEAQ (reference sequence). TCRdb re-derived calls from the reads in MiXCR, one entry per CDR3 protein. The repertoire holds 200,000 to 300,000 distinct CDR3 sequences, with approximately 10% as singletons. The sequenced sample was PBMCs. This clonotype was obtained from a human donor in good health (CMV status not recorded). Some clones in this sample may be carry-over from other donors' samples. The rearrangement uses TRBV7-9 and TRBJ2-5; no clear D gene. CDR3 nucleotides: TGTGCCAGCAGTCTCCAACACCAGTGGGAGACCCAGTACTTC. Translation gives CASSLQHQWETQYF.